What follows describes a single T cell receptor beta chain. The CDR3 runs 15 residues. CDR1 and CDR2 (germline): SGHTA, FQGNSA. Trimming cost V 6 bases and J 3 bases; bases outside gene matches: 9. This sample was taken from a study of blood T cell repertoires in COVID-19. The wider study: In each case, the material was cDNA or gDNA derived from T cells, B-cell-depleted T cells, or PBMCs.

Seattle's enrolled individuals joined amid active infection and were then monitored longitudinally. Generated by immunoSEQ multiplex PCR, the TCRdb table keeps only in-frame clones and is missing some. The repertoire consists of 300,000 to 350,000 clones, with roughly 86% occurring once and the leading ten covering around 10%. The chain is built from TRBV7-2 and TRBJ2-7, with 9 bases lining up with TRBD1. Sequenced input: peripheral blood. The clonotype was recovered from a man aged 25 to 45 with COVID-19, enrolled during active disease. The CDR3 protein is CASSRTGTGIYEQYF. DNA for the CDR3: TGTGCCAGCAGTCGTACCGGGACAGGGATCTACGAGCAGTACTTC.